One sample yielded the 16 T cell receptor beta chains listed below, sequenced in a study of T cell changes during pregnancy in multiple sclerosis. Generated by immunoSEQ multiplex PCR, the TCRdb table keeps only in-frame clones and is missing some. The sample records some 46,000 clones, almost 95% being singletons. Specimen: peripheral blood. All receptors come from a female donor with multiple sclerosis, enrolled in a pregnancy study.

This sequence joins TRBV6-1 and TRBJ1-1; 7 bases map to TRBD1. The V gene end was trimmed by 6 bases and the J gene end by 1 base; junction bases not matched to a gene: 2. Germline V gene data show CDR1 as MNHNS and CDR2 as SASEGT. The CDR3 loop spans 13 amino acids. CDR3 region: CASRRQGNTEAFF. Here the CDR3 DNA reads TGTGCCAGCAGAAGACAGGGGAACACTGAAGCTTTCTTT.

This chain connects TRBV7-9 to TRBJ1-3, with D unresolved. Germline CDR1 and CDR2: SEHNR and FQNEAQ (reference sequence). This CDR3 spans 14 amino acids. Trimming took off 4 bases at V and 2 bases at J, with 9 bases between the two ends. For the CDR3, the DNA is TGTGCCAGCAGCTCGGACCTGGCTGGAAACACCATATATTTT. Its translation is CASSSDLAGNTIYF.

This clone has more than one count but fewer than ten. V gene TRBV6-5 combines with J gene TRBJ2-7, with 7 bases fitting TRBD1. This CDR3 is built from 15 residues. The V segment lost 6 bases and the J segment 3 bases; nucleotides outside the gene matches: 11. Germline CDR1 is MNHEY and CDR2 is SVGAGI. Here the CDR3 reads CASSPPGQSFYEQYF. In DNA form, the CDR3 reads TGTGCCAGCAGCCCTCCGGGACAGTCCTTCTACGAGCAGTACTTC.

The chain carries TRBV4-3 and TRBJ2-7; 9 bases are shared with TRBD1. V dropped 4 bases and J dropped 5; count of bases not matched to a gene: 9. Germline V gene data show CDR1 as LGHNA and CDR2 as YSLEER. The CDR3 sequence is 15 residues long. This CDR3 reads CASSLRDREMDEQYF. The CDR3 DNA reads TGCGCCAGCAGCCTGCGGGACAGGGAAATGGACGAGCAGTACTTC.

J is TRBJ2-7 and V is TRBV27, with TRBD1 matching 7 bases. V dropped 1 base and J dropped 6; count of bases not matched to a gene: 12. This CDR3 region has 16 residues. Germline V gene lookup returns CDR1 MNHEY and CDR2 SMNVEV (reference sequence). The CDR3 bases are TGTGCCAGCAGTTTATTGACGACAGGGAGATTTCGCGAGCAGTACTTC. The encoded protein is CASSLLTTGRFREQYF.

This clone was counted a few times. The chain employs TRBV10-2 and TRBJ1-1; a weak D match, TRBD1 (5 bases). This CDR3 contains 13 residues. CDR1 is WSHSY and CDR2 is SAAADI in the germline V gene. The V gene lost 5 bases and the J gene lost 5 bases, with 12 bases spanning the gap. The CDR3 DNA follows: TGCGCCAGCAGTTGGGGTCAGGGAACTGAAGCTTTCTTT. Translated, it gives CASSWGQGTEAFF.

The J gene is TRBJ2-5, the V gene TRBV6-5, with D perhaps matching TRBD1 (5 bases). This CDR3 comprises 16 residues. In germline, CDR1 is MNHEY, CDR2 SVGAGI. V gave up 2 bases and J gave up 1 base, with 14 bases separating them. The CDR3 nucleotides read TGTGCCAGCAGTTACGGGGTAGGGGATTTCCAAGAGACCCAGTACTTC. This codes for CASSYGVGDFQETQYF.

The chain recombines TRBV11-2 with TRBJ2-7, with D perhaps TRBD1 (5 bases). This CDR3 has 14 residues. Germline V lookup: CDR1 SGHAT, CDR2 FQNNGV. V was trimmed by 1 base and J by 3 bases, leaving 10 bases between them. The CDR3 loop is CASSLVPDSYEQYF. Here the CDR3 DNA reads TGTGCCAGCAGCTTAGTCCCCGACAGCTACGAGCAGTACTTC. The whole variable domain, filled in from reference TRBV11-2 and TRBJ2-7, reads EAGVAQSPRYKIIEKRQSVAFWCNPISGHATLYWYQQILGQGPKLLIQFQNNGVVDDSQLPKDRFSAERLKGVDSTLKIQPAKLEDSAVYLCASSLVPDSYEQYFGPGTRLTVT.

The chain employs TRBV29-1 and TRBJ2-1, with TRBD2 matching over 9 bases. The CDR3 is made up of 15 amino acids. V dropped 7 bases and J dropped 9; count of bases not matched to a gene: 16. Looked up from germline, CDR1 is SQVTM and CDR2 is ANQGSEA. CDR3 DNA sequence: TGCAGCGCCCGCTCCGGGACTAGCAGGGGAATTGAGCAGTTCTTC. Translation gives CSARSGTSRGIEQFF.

CDR3 in DNA: TGTGCCAGCTCACCACCTAGGGGACAGGGGGTATACAATGAGCAGTTCTTC. It translates to CASSPPRGQGVYNEQFF. The V gene is TRBV18, the J gene TRBJ2-1; 11 bases agree with TRBD1. V gave up 0 bases and J gave up 4 bases; unmatched junction bases: 5. Germline CDR1 KGHSH, CDR2 LQKENI. CDR3 length: 17 residues. The full variable domain, its missing parts supplied by reference TRBV18 and TRBJ2-1, is NAGVMQNPRHLVRRRGQEARLRCSPMKGHSHVYWYRQLPEEGLKFMVYLQKENIIDESGMPKERFSAEFPKEGPSILRIQQVVRGDSAAYFCASSPPRGQGVYNEQFFGPGTRLTVL.

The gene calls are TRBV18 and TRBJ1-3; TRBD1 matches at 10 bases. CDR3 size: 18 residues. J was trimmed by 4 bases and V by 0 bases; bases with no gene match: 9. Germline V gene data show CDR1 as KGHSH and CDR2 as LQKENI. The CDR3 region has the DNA TGTGCCAGCTCACCACCGTTTGGACAGGGGGAAAACGGAAACACCATATATTTT. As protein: CASSPPFGQGENGNTIYF.

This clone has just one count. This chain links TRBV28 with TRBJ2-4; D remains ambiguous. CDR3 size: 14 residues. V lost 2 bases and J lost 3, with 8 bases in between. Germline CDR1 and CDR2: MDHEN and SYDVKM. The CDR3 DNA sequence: TGTGCCAGCAGTTTAGTCGGTTACAAAAACATTCAGTACTTC. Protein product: CASSLVGYKNIQYF.

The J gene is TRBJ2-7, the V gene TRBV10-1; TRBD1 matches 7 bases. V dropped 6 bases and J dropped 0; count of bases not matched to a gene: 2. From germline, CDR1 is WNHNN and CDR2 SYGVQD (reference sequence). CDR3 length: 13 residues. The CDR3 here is CASRRTGSYEQYF. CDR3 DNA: TGCGCCAGCAGGAGGACAGGCTCCTACGAGCAGTACTTC.

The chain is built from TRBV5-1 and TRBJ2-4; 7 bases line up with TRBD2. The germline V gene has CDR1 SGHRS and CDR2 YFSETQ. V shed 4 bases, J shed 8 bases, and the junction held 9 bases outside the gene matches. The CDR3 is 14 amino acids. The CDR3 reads CASSTAGRVDIQYF. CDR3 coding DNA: TGCGCCAGCAGCACCGCGGGGAGGGTTGACATTCAGTACTTC.

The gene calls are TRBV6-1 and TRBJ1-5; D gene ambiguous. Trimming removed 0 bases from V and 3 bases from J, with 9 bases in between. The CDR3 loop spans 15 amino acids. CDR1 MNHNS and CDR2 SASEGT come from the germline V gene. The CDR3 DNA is TGTGCCAGCAGTGAAGCGTCGACCCTCAATCAGCCCCAGCATTTT. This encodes CASSEASTLNQPQHF.

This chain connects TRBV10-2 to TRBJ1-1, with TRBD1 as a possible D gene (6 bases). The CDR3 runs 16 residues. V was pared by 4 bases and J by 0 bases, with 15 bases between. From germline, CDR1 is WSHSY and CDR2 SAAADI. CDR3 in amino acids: CASSVEGGLVNTEAFF. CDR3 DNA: TGCGCCAGCAGTGTGGAGGGGGGGCTGGTGAACACTGAAGCTTTCTTT.